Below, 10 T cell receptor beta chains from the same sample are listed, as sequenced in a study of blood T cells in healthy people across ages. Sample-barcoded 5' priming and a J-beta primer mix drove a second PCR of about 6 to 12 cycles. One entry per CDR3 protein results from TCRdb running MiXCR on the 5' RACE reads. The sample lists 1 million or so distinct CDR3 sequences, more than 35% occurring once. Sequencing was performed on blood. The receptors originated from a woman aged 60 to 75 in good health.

Written as DNA, the CDR3 is TGTGCCAGCAGCCAAGAATTATCGGACTACGAGCAGTACTTC. Its protein product is CASSQELSDYEQYF. The chain uses TRBV3-1 and TRBJ2-4; no reliable D call. The J call may be mistaken, given a closer DNA end match to TRBJ2-7. The CDR3 has 14 amino acids. CDR1 is LGHDT, CDR2 YNNKEL, per germline (reference sequence).

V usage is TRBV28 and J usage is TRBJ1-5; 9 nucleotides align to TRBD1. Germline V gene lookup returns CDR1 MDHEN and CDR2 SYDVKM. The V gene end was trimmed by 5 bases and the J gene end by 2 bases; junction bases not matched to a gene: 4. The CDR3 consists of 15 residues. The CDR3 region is CASSRQGGGNQPQHF. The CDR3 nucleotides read TGTGCCAGCAGTCGACAGGGGGGAGGCAATCAGCCCCAGCATTTT.

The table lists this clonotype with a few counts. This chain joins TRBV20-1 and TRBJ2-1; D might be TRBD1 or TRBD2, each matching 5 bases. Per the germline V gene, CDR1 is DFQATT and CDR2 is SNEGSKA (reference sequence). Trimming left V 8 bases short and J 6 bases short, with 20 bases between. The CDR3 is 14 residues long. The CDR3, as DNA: TGCAGTTTCCTCGGGATCGACACAGGCAATGAGCAGTTCTTC. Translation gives CSFLGIDTGNEQFF.

CDR3 coding DNA: TGTGCCAGCAACCCGGGAGTGCCGGATACGCAGTATTTT. Translated, it gives CASNPGVPDTQYF. The chain recombines TRBV2 with TRBJ2-3, with D possibly TRBD2 on 6 matching bases. Germline CDR1 is SNHLY and CDR2 is FYNNEI. With 7 bases removed from V and 6 bases from J, the gap between germline ends came to 14 bases. The CDR3 consists of 13 residues.

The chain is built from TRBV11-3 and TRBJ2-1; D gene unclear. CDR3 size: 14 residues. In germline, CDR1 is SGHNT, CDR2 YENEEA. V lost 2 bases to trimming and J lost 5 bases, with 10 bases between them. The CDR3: CASSLMAGNNEQFF. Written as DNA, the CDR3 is TGTGCCAGCAGCTTAATGGCTGGGAACAATGAGCAGTTCTTC.

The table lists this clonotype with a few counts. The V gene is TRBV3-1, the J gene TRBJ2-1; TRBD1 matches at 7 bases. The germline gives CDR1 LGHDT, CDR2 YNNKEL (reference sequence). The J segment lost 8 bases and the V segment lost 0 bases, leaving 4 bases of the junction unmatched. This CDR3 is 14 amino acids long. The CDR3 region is CASSQDRGLDEQFF. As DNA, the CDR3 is TGTGCCAGCAGCCAAGATAGGGGGCTTGATGAGCAGTTCTTC.

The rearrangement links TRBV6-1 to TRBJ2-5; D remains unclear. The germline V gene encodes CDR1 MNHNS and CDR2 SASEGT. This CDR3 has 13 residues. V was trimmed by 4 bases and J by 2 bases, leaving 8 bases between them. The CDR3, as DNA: TGTGCCAGCAGTGGGCAGCTACAAGAGACCCAGTACTTC. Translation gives CASSGQLQETQYF.

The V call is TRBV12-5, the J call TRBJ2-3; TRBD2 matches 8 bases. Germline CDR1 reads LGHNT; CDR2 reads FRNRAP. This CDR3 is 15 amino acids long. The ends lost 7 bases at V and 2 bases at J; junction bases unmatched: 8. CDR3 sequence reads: CASVAGTRPTDTQYF. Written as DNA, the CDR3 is TGTGCTAGTGTCGCCGGGACTAGGCCCACAGATACGCAGTATTTT.

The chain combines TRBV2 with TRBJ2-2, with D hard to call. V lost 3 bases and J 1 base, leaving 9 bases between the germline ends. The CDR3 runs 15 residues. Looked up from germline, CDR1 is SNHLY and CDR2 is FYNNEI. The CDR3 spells CASSEISRNTGELFF. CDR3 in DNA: TGTGCCAGCAGTGAGATTAGCCGGAACACCGGGGAGCTGTTTTTT.

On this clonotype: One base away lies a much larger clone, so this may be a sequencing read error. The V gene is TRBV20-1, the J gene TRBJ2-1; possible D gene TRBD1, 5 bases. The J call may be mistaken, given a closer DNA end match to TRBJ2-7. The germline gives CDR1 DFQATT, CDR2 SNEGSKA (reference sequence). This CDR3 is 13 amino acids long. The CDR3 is CSAPGRSYNEQYF. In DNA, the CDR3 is TGCAGTGCTCCAGGGCGCTCCTACAATGAGCAGTACTTC.